The 29 T cell receptor beta chains below come from one sample, sequenced in a study of cytomegalovirus exposure and HLA in healthy donors. The PCR was carried out with 60 Vbeta primers and 13 Jbeta primers. Assay used: immunoSEQ multiplex PCR; TCRdb lists only in-frame clones, some missing. The sample shows approximately 130,000 clones, about two thirds of them seen only once. Specimen: PBMCs. The receptor source for this set is a woman aged 55-75 years in good health and CMV-seropositive.

The chain has TRBV12-5 and TRBJ2-3; a weak D match, TRBD2 (5 bases). CDR1 LGHNT and CDR2 FRNRAP come from the germline V gene. This CDR3 has 15 amino acids. Trimming pared 6 bases from V and 5 bases from J, leaving 18 bases between. CDR3 loop: CASGPTGNVGDTQYF. The CDR3, as DNA: TGTGCTAGTGGGCCTACCGGGAACGTTGGAGATACGCAGTATTTT.

The chain has TRBV27 and TRBJ2-5; maybe TRBD2 (5 bases). Trimming stripped 5 bases from V and 5 bases from J, with 12 bases between. The CDR3 consists of 13 residues. The germline V gene has CDR1 MNHEY and CDR2 SMNVEV (reference sequence). The CDR3 region has the DNA TGTGCCAGCAGTCTGGACTCTGCCGAGACCCAGTACTTC. This translates into CASSLDSAETQYF.

There are a few counts of this clone. This sequence joins TRBV2 and TRBJ1-1; 8 bases fit TRBD1. J lost 4 bases, V lost 11 bases, and 9 bases had no gene match. The CDR3 runs to 13 residues. The germline V gene encodes CDR1 SNHLY and CDR2 FYNNEI. The CDR3 spells CAGSFDRGTEAFF. CDR3 bases: TGTGCCGGATCGTTCGACAGGGGCACTGAAGCTTTCTTT.

This chain uses TRBV15 with TRBJ1-1; D is ambiguous. The germline V gene has CDR1 LNHNV and CDR2 YYDKDF (reference sequence). V was trimmed by 1 base and J by 0 bases, leaving 18 bases between them. CDR3 length equals 18 residues. CDR3 in amino acids: CATSRAQTPGSMNTEAFF. The CDR3, as DNA: TGTGCCACCAGCAGAGCACAGACTCCGGGGTCCATGAACACTGAAGCTTTCTTT.

The gene calls are TRBV6-1 and TRBJ2-7; 7 bases fit TRBD1. V trimming: 4 bases; J trimming: 7 bases; junction bases outside the gene matches: 7. Germline values: CDR1 MNHNS, CDR2 SASEGT. The length of the CDR3 is 13 residues. CDR3 in DNA: TGTGCCAGCAGTGGCTGGACAGGTCGGGAGCAGTACTTC. Amino acids: CASSGWTGREQYF.

The J gene is TRBJ1-5, the V gene TRBV4-2, with 11 positions matching TRBD1. CDR3 length: 15 amino acids. Germline V gene lookup returns CDR1 LGHNA and CDR2 YNFKEQ. Trimming cost V 1 base and J 5 bases; bases outside gene matches: 1. CDR3 sequence reads: CASSQAGQGDQPQHF. In nucleotides, the CDR3 is TGTGCCAGCAGCCAAGCGGGACAGGGGGATCAGCCCCAGCATTTT.

V and J are TRBV5-1 and TRBJ2-7; maybe TRBD1 (6 bases). V lost 6 bases and J 2 bases, leaving 15 bases between the germline ends. This CDR3 comprises 14 residues. CDR1 is SGHRS, CDR2 YFSETQ, per germline. The CDR3 DNA is TGCGCCAGCAAAGCGCAGGGGCAAGCCTACGAGCAGTACTTC. This codes for CASKAQGQAYEQYF.

The chain recombines TRBV5-1 with TRBJ2-2; 14 bases agree with TRBD2. Losses at the gene ends were 6 bases for V and 7 bases for J; bases not matched to a gene: 14. This CDR3 spans 18 amino acids. CDR1 SGHRS and CDR2 YFSETQ come from the germline V gene. CDR3 sequence: CASNSLGLAGDPLGELFF. In DNA, the CDR3 is TGCGCCAGCAATTCACTGGGACTAGCGGGGGACCCTCTCGGGGAGCTGTTTTTT.

CDR3 in DNA: TGCGCCAGCAGCCAAACCGGGACTAGCGGTTACAATGAGCAGTTCTTC. The encoded protein is CASSQTGTSGYNEQFF. The gene calls are TRBV4-1 and TRBJ2-1, with 11 bases fitting TRBD2. Trimming took 2 bases from V and 4 from J; bases not matched to a gene: 4. CDR1 and CDR2 from the germline V gene are MGHRA and YSYEKL. This CDR3 comprises 16 residues.

The chain uses TRBV9 and TRBJ2-7; weak D call: TRBD1 (5 bases). Trimming took off 4 bases at V and 6 bases at J, with 11 bases between the two ends. The CDR3 contains 12 residues. Germline V gene sequence: CDR1 SGDLS, CDR2 YYNGEE. CDR3 protein: CASSPGIGEQYF. CDR3 DNA sequence: TGTGCCAGCAGCCCAGGGATAGGCGAGCAGTACTTC.

CDR3 bases: TGTGCCAGCACCCTGACCGCCGGGACAGGGGGCAAAGGCTACACCTTC. It codes for CASTLTAGTGGKGYTF. The chain combines TRBV2 with TRBJ1-2, with 12 bases lining up with TRBD1. Germline assignment: CDR1 SNHLY and CDR2 FYNNEI. The length of the CDR3 is 16 residues. With 7 bases clipped from V and 8 bases from J, the junction kept 14 bases outside the gene matches.

Only a few counts were recorded for this clone. The chain carries TRBV6-5 and TRBJ2-3, with a possible D match to TRBD2 (7 bases). Trimming left V 6 bases short and J 4 bases short, with 17 bases between. The CDR3 spans 15 residues. In germline, CDR1 is MNHEY, CDR2 SVGAGI. CDR3 sequence: CASSLGGGSADTQYF. The CDR3 DNA reads TGTGCCAGCAGCTTAGGGGGGGGCAGCGCAGATACGCAGTATTTT.

The chain joins TRBV11-3 to TRBJ2-1; D gene unclear. V was pared by 5 bases and J by 9 bases, with 17 bases between. The CDR3 length is 14 residues. Germline assignment: CDR1 SGHNT and CDR2 YENEEA. CDR3 in DNA: TGTGCCAGCAGCCTAAATTCTATACGGTCTGAGCAGTTCTTC. Its translation is CASSLNSIRSEQFF.

This clone has a single count. The chain couples TRBV5-1 to TRBJ2-1; the D gene is possibly TRBD1 (5 bases). The CDR3 runs to 15 residues. The germline CDR1 and CDR2 sequences are SGHRS and YFSETQ. The ends were cut back, 0 bases at V and 4 bases at J, with 11 bases in the middle. CDR3 residues: CASSLAKQAYNEQFF. The CDR3 DNA follows: TGCGCCAGCAGCTTGGCAAAACAGGCGTACAATGAGCAGTTCTTC.

The sample holds a few counts of this clone. This sequence joins TRBV19 and TRBJ1-5; D call uncertain. Germline V CDR1 and CDR2: LNHDA, SQIVND (reference sequence). V lost 3 bases, J lost 0 bases, and 9 bases lay in between. The CDR3 sequence is 15 residues long. CDR3 nucleotide sequence: TGTGCCAGTAGTATGAGGGATTATAGCAATCAGCCCCAGCATTTT. Amino acids: CASSMRDYSNQPQHF.

CDR3 bases: TGTGCCAGCAGTGAAGGGAGCGGGGGCCTCCCTGAGCAGTACTTC. Its protein product is CASSEGSGGLPEQYF. The V and J genes are TRBV6-1 and TRBJ2-7; the match to TRBD2 covers 8 bases. There are 15 residues in the CDR3. Germline V gives CDR1 MNHNS, CDR2 SASEGT. V lost 1 base, J lost 7 bases, and 9 bases stayed unmatched.

The chain joins TRBV13 to TRBJ1-6, with 10 bases aligning to TRBD1. Germline V gene data show CDR1 as PRHDT and CDR2 as FYEKMQ (reference sequence). CDR3 length: 15 amino acids. V shed 5 bases, J shed 9 bases, and the junction held 7 bases outside the gene matches. In nucleotides, the CDR3 is TGTGCCAGCAGCCAAGGACAGGGGGGCATTTCACCCCTCCACTTT. Its translation: CASSQGQGGISPLHF.

This chain joins TRBV7-6 and TRBJ1-3; D is unresolved. CDR3 length: 17 amino acids. Germline CDR1 and CDR2: SGHVS and FNYEAQ. Trimming stripped 1 base from V and 0 bases from J, with 13 bases between. CDR3 nucleotide sequence: TGTGCCAGCAGCTTAGAAAAGAGAAACCCCTCTGGAAACACCATATATTTT. As protein: CASSLEKRNPSGNTIYF.

This clone was observed once. The chain recombines TRBV9 with TRBJ1-3; D not resolved. Deletions cut 0 bases from V and 2 bases from J, with 6 bases between. CDR3 size: 14 residues. Germline lookup yields CDR1 SGDLS and CDR2 YYNGEE. The CDR3 DNA reads as TGTGCCAGCAGCGTAGGGGGAGCTGGAAACACCATATATTTT. Its protein is CASSVGGAGNTIYF. The variable domain in full, completed from reference TRBV9 and TRBJ1-3, reads DSGVTQTPKHLITATGQRVTLRCSPRSGDLSVYWYQQSLDQGLQFLIQYYNGEERAKGNILERFSAQQFPDLHSELNLSSLELGDSALYFCASSVGGAGNTIYFGEGSWLTVV.

The chain joins TRBV19 to TRBJ1-1, with a possible D match to TRBD1 (6 bases). CDR3 length: 16 residues. From germline, CDR1 is LNHDA and CDR2 SQIVND (reference sequence). Trimming left V 5 bases short and J 0 bases short, with 16 bases between. The CDR3 spells CASSSRRGIMNTEAFF. DNA for the CDR3: TGTGCCAGTAGTTCCCGTAGGGGGATAATGAACACTGAAGCTTTCTTT. The complete variable domain, with remaining parts taken from reference TRBV19 and TRBJ1-1, reads DGGITQSPKYLFRKEGQNVTLSCEQNLNHDAMYWYRQDPGQGLRLIYYSQIVNDFQKGDIAEGYSVSREKKESFPLTVTSAQKNPTAFYLCASSSRRGIMNTEAFFGQGTRLTVV.

The chain carries TRBV27 and TRBJ1-1; 9 nucleotides match TRBD1. Germline values: CDR1 MNHEY, CDR2 SMNVEV (reference sequence). This CDR3 is 15 amino acids long. The V gene end was trimmed by 6 bases and the J gene end by 3 bases; junction bases not matched to a gene: 8. CDR3 coding DNA: TGTGCCAGCAGGGGGGTGGGACAGGGTGACACTGAAGCTTTCTTT. Translation gives CASRGVGQGDTEAFF.

This clone was seen a few times. This sequence joins TRBV5-1 and TRBJ1-3; 8 bases map to TRBD1. The CDR3 length is 18 residues. Trimming at V came to 1 base and at J to 0 bases, leaving 9 bases not matched to a gene. Per germline, CDR1 SGHRS and CDR2 YFSETQ. CDR3 DNA: TGCGCCAGCAGCTTGCGTCGGACAGGGCTAGACTCTGGAAACACCATATATTTT. Translation gives CASSLRRTGLDSGNTIYF. The whole variable domain, remainder taken from reference TRBV5-1 and TRBJ1-3, is KAGVTQTPRYLIKTRGQQVTLSCSPISGHRSVSWYQQTPGQGLQFLFEYFSETQRNKGNFPGRFSGRQFSNSRSEMNVSTLELGDSALYLCASSLRRTGLDSGNTIYFGEGSWLTVV.

V is TRBV5-6 and J is TRBJ2-2; 8 nucleotides match TRBD1. Germline V lookup: CDR1 SGHDT, CDR2 YYEEEE. CDR3 size: 17 residues. Losses at the gene ends were 3 bases for V and 2 bases for J; bases not matched to a gene: 9. CDR3 sequence: CASSWTTGGLNTGELFF. CDR3 coding DNA: TGTGCCAGCAGCTGGACTACAGGGGGTCTAAACACCGGGGAGCTGTTTTTT.

The table lists this clone with a few counts. The rearrangement links TRBV7-3 to TRBJ2-2; tentatively, D is TRBD1 (6 bases). Germline CDR1 is SGHTA and CDR2 is FQGTGA. The CDR3 loop spans 15 amino acids. V lost 6 bases to trimming and J lost 2 bases, with 13 bases between them. The CDR3 DNA reads TGTGCCAGCAGACGTACAGGGTTCAACACCGGGGAGCTGTTTTTT. Its translation is CASRRTGFNTGELFF.

The chain carries TRBV10-3 and TRBJ2-6; D is possibly TRBD2 (5 bases). CDR3 size: 15 residues. CDR1 and CDR2 from the germline V gene are ENHRY and SYGVKD. CDR3 residues: CAIGLGSSGANVLTF. In DNA form, the CDR3 reads TGTGCGATCGGGTTGGGGAGCTCTGGGGCCAACGTCCTGACTTTC.

This clone was counted between two and nine times. Here the CDR3 DNA reads TGTGCCAGCAGTCCAGGACAGGGATACTATGGCTACACCTTC. Amino acids: CASSPGQGYYGYTF. The chain links TRBV27 to TRBJ1-2, with TRBD1 matching over 8 bases. With 5 bases clipped from V and 3 bases from J, the junction kept 5 bases outside the gene matches. CDR1 and CDR2 (germline): MNHEY, SMNVEV (reference sequence). The length of the CDR3 is 14 residues.

This clone was recorded only once. CDR3 DNA sequence: TGTGCCAGCAGCTGGACAGCGGGGGGTACCTACAATGAGCAGTTCTTC. Residues: CASSWTAGGTYNEQFF. The chain joins TRBV11-2 to TRBJ2-1, with TRBD2 identical over 9 bases. J lost 2 bases, V lost 4 bases, and 6 bases had no gene match. CDR1 and CDR2 (germline): SGHAT, FQNNGV. The CDR3 sequence is 16 residues long. The entire variable domain, with the rest obtained from reference TRBV11-2 and TRBJ2-1, is as follows: EAGVAQSPRYKIIEKRQSVAFWCNPISGHATLYWYQQILGQGPKLLIQFQNNGVVDDSQLPKDRFSAERLKGVDSTLKIQPAKLEDSAVYLCASSWTAGGTYNEQFFGPGTRLTVL.

This rearrangement joins TRBV5-4 to TRBJ2-7, with D possibly matching TRBD1 (6 bases). CDR3 length: 14 amino acids. Trimming pared 0 bases from V and 2 bases from J, leaving 9 bases between. The germline V gene encodes CDR1 SGHNT and CDR2 YYREEE (reference sequence). The CDR3 spells CASSLATGPYEQYF. The CDR3 region has the DNA TGTGCCAGCAGCTTGGCGACAGGCCCCTACGAGCAGTACTTC.

This rearrangement joins TRBV4-1 to TRBJ1-5; possibly TRBD1 for D (6 bases). CDR1 is MGHRA, CDR2 YSYEKL, per germline. CDR3 length: 14 amino acids. The V end lost 4 bases, the J end lost 3 bases, and 10 bases lay between the germline ends. The DNA of the CDR3 is TGCGCCAGCAGCCTCCAGGGGAACAATCAGCCCCAGCATTTT. It codes for CASSLQGNNQPQHF.